The T cell receptor beta chain described here comes from a study of long-term antiretroviral therapy in people with HIV. Researchers ran immunoSEQ v3.0 at survey level. Clones were sequenced by immunoSEQ multiplex PCR, and TCRdb holds only the in-frame ones, with some missing. The table lists around 8,600 clones, around 78% of them singletons. The CDR3 runs 13 residues. The V gene's germline CDR1 is MRHNA and CDR2 SNTAGT. Trimming cost V 2 bases and J 2 bases, with 3 bases left between them. The chain carries TRBV6-4 and TRBJ2-2; D not resolved. The receptor's source is a man aged 40-49 years with HIV. The input for sequencing was unsorted PBMCs, taken 0.6 years before starting antiretroviral therapy. DNA for the CDR3: TGTGCCAGCAGTGACACCAACACCGGGGAGCTGTTTTTT. This encodes CASSDTNTGELFF.